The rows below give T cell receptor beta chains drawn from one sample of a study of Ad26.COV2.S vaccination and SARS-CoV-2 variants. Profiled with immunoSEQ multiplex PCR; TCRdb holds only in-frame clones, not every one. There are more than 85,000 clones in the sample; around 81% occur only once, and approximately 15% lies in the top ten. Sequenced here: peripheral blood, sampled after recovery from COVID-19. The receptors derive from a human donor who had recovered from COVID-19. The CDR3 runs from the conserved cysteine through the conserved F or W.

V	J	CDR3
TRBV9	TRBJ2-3	CASSAALRLAGGTDTQYF
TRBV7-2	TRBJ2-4	CASSLAQSGADIQYF
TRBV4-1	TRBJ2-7	CASSQETSGGAIRSYEQYF
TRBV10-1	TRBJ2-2	CASRKGGDTGELFF
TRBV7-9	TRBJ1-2	CASSLALGQAPYGYTF
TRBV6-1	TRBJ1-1	CASSEYMGFF
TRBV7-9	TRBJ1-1	CASTVMNTEAFF
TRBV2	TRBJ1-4	CASSELGTGNEKLFF
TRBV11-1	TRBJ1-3	CAIRRSSGNTIYF
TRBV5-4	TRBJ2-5	CASSRGGAVGQETQYF
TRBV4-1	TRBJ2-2	CASSRGAGNGELFF
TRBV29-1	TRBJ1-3	CSVTVSSSGNTIYF
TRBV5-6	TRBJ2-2	CASSPRTGTRRSGELFF